A selection of T cell receptor beta chains follows, all from one sample in a study of blood T cell repertoires in COVID-19. TCRdb's copy holds only in-frame clones and misses some; the assay was immunoSEQ multiplex PCR. Among around 270,000 clones listed, about 89% were seen once. The sample taken for sequencing was peripheral blood. These receptors originate from a woman aged 45 to 65 with acute or convalescent COVID-19. The CDR3 runs from the conserved cysteine through the conserved F or W. A D gene is named only where the DNA matches it firmly. Part of the rows lack a size; the others show once, few, many or a class for expanded clones.

abundance: NA; d_gene: TRBD1; j_gene: TRBJ1-1; v_gene: TRBV28; CDR3nt: TGTGCCAGCAGTTTTCAACGGCGACAGGGCAACACTGAAGCTTTCTTT; CDR3aa: CASSFQRRQGNTEAFF
abundance: NA; d_gene: NA; j_gene: TRBJ1-6; v_gene: TRBV30; CDR3nt: TGTGCCTGGAGTGTACGCAGCTCCTATAATTCACCCCTCCACTTT; CDR3aa: CAWSVRSSYNSPLHF
abundance: NA; d_gene: TRBD2; j_gene: TRBJ2-3; v_gene: TRBV7-7; CDR3nt: TGTGCCAGCAGACGACTAGCGGACAACAGCACAGATACGCAGTATTTT; CDR3aa: CASRRLADNSTDTQYF
abundance: NA; d_gene: NA; j_gene: TRBJ2-3; v_gene: TRBV28; CDR3nt: TGTGCCAGCAGTTTGGGTGGGGGGGCGTCAGATACGCAGTATTTT; CDR3aa: CASSLGGGASDTQYF
abundance: NA; d_gene: NA; j_gene: TRBJ2-3; v_gene: TRBV18; CDR3nt: TGTGCCAGCTCACCATATAGTAGCGCTAGACGCGCAGATACGCAGTATTTT; CDR3aa: CASSPYSSARRADTQYF
abundance: NA; d_gene: TRBD2; j_gene: TRBJ2-7; v_gene: TRBV29-1; CDR3nt: TGCAGCGTTAGGACTAGCGGGCGTTACGAGCAGTACTTC; CDR3aa: CSVRTSGRYEQYF
abundance: NA; d_gene: NA; j_gene: TRBJ1-6; v_gene: TRBV27; CDR3nt: TGTGCCAGCAGTCTCCGGCCGGAGGGCAATTCACCCCTCCACTTT; CDR3aa: CASSLRPEGNSPLHF
abundance: NA; d_gene: NA; j_gene: TRBJ1-5; v_gene: TRBV5-1; CDR3nt: TGCGCCAGCAGCTTGGTTCAAAAAAATCAGCCCCAGCATTTT; CDR3aa: CASSLVQKNQPQHF
abundance: NA; d_gene: NA; j_gene: TRBJ1-5; v_gene: TRBV4-2; CDR3nt: TGTGCCAGCAGCCACGCACCGGGGGGGCAGCCCCAGCATTTT; CDR3aa: CASSHAPGGQPQHF
abundance: once; d_gene: TRBD1; j_gene: TRBJ2-1; v_gene: TRBV12-5; CDR3nt: TGTGCTAGTGGTTTGGTACTGGGGACAGGGGTCACTGAGCAGTTCTTC; CDR3aa: CASGLVLGTGVTEQFF
abundance: NA; d_gene: NA; j_gene: TRBJ2-3; v_gene: TRBV28; CDR3nt: TGTGCCAGCAGTCCCTTCCGAGATACGCAGTATTTT; CDR3aa: CASSPFRDTQYF
abundance: NA; d_gene: TRBD2; j_gene: TRBJ2-3; v_gene: TRBV6-1; CDR3nt: TGTGCCAGCAGTGAATACCGACTAGCGGGCATCAGCACAGATACGCAGTATTTT; CDR3aa: CASSEYRLAGISTDTQYF
abundance: NA; d_gene: NA; j_gene: TRBJ2-7; v_gene: TRBV5-4; CDR3nt: TGTGCCAGCAGCTTGCCGACAGGACGGTACGAGCAGTACTTC; CDR3aa: CASSLPTGRYEQYF
abundance: NA; d_gene: NA; j_gene: TRBJ1-1; v_gene: TRBV3-1/TRBV3-2; CDR3nt: TGTGCCAGCAGCCAAGATAGGACAGAAGAAGCTTTCTTT; CDR3aa: CASSQDRTEEAFF
abundance: NA; d_gene: NA; j_gene: TRBJ1-5; v_gene: TRBV18; CDR3nt: TGTGCCAGCTCACCGGTTGGACAGCGGCTCTTGCAGCCCCAGCATTTT; CDR3aa: CASSPVGQRLLQPQHF
abundance: once; d_gene: TRBD1; j_gene: TRBJ1-1; v_gene: TRBV7-2; CDR3nt: TGTGCCAGCAGCTACCAGTCCGCTACAGGGGCTGAAGCTTTCTTT; CDR3aa: CASSYQSATGAEAFF
abundance: NA; d_gene: NA; j_gene: TRBJ2-3; v_gene: TRBV27; CDR3nt: TGTGCCAGCAGCCCTGCTGCCGGGAGCAGGATAGATACGCAGTATTTT; CDR3aa: CASSPAAGSRIDTQYF
abundance: NA; d_gene: NA; j_gene: TRBJ2-1; v_gene: TRBV9; CDR3nt: TGTGCCAGCAGCGGGTATGCGGGCTCCTACAATGAGCAGTTCTTC; CDR3aa: CASSGYAGSYNEQFF
abundance: NA; d_gene: TRBD2; j_gene: TRBJ2-7; v_gene: TRBV5-1; CDR3nt: TGCGCCAGCAGCTACGGACTAGCGGGAACCTACGAGCAGTACTTC; CDR3aa: CASSYGLAGTYEQYF
abundance: NA; d_gene: TRBD2; j_gene: TRBJ2-3; v_gene: TRBV7-3; CDR3nt: TGTGCCAGCAGCCCCACTAGCGGAAACACAGATACGCAGTATTTT; CDR3aa: CASSPTSGNTDTQYF
abundance: NA; d_gene: TRBD1; j_gene: TRBJ1-2; v_gene: TRBV7-9; CDR3nt: TGTGCCAGCAGCCGATCAGGGGGCGCGGGTGGCTACACCTTC; CDR3aa: CASSRSGGAGGYTF
abundance: NA; d_gene: TRBD2; j_gene: TRBJ2-2; v_gene: TRBV7-3; CDR3nt: TGTGCCAGCAGCTTAGCGGGAGTTGCCGGGGAGCTGTTTTTT; CDR3aa: CASSLAGVAGELFF
abundance: once; d_gene: NA; j_gene: TRBJ1-1; v_gene: TRBV24-1; CDR3nt: TGTGCCACCAGTGAAAGCCACGCCGAGAACACTGAAGCTTTCTTT; CDR3aa: CATSESHAENTEAFF
abundance: NA; d_gene: NA; j_gene: TRBJ2-1; v_gene: TRBV5-1; CDR3nt: TGCGCCAGCAGCTCGGGGTCGGACGGATTCAATGAGCAGTTCTTC; CDR3aa: CASSSGSDGFNEQFF
abundance: NA; d_gene: TRBD1; j_gene: TRBJ2-7; v_gene: TRBV4-2; CDR3nt: TGTGCCAGCAGCCAAGATTGGAAACAGGGGGCCCACTACGAGCAGTACTTC; CDR3aa: CASSQDWKQGAHYEQYF